The next 13 T cell receptor beta chains were all read from a single sample in a study of metastatic and nonmetastatic thyroid tumors. All patients were treatment-naive before thyroid surgery. TCRdb reprocessed the PCR reads using MiXCR. The sample yields about 28,000 clones, around 16% seen once. Sequenced: blood. The receptor source for this set is a female donor with papillary thyroid cancer or a benign thyroid nodule (not recorded which). Some clones in this sample may be carry-over from other donors' samples.

At least ten counts were recorded for this clone. The rearrangement uses TRBV18 and TRBJ1-4, with 8 positions matching TRBD1. Germline V gives CDR1 KGHSH, CDR2 LQKENI. This CDR3 is built from 16 residues. J was trimmed by 4 bases and V by 3 bases; bases with no gene match: 7. The DNA for the CDR3 is TGTGCCAGCTCACCTCTCAGGGGGCGAATTAATGAAAAACTGTTTTTT. Translated, it gives CASSPLRGRINEKLFF.

The chain couples TRBV6-2 or TRBV6-3 to TRBJ1-3; a weak D match, TRBD1 (6 bases). The ends were cut back, 11 bases at V and 8 bases at J, with 16 bases in the middle. Germline lookup yields CDR1 MNHEY and CDR2 SVGEGT. The CDR3 contains 12 residues. The CDR3 coding sequence is TGTGCCCCCGTGAACAGGGTAGACACCATATATTTT. Translated, it gives CAPVNRVDTIYF.

By sample share, this clone is medium-sized. The chain combines TRBV6-1 with TRBJ1-4; no firm D call. Trimming took 2 bases from V and 7 from J, leaving 11 bases between them. Germline CDR1 MNHNS, CDR2 SASEGT. This CDR3 contains 14 residues. In DNA, the CDR3 is TGTGCCAGCAGTGAAAATCGGGGTAGTGAAAAACTGTTTTTT. This gives the protein CASSENRGSEKLFF.

This clone was recorded a few times. One end of the junction does not line up with germline, which may come from a read error. The V gene is TRBV28, the J gene TRBJ1-2; D remains unclear. The CDR3 is made up of 13 amino acids. CDR1 and CDR2 from the germline V gene are MDHEN and SYDVKM. The DNA for the CDR3 is TGTGCCAGCAAACCCGGGGTGTACTACGGCTACACCTTC. This sequence encodes CASKPGVYYGYTF.

For this clone: At one end the junction does not follow the germline gene, possibly because of a read error. This chain joins TRBV14 and TRBJ1-2, with 7 bases matching TRBD1. Germline V CDR1 and CDR2: SGHDN, FVKESK. The CDR3 is 16 residues long. CDR3 region: CASSQRQGSSNYGNTF. CDR3 DNA sequence: TGTGCCAGCAGCCAGCGACAGGGAAGCTCTAACTATGGCAACACCTTC.

As for this clone: One end of the junction fails to match germline, which may point to a read error. V usage is TRBV20-1 and J usage is TRBJ1-6, with 7 bases fitting TRBD1. Germline CDR1 reads DFQATT; CDR2 reads SNEGSKA (reference sequence). CDR3 length equals 14 residues. CDR3 sequence: CGARRTGVKSPLHF. CDR3 DNA sequence: TGCGGTGCTAGAAGAACAGGGGTTAAATCACCCCTCCACTTT.

The chain links TRBV20-1 to TRBJ1-1; a possible D gene is TRBD1 (6 bases). The CDR3 consists of 12 residues. The germline CDR1 and CDR2 sequences are DFQATT and SNEGSKA (reference sequence). CDR3 nucleotide sequence: TGCAGCGGGGGGCAGGGAATGACTGAAGCTTTCTTT. Protein product: CSGGQGMTEAFF.

With regard to this clone: Other nucleotide sequences in the sample specify the same CDR3. The genes are TRBV27 and TRBJ1-5; D not resolved. V dropped 3 bases and J dropped 3 bases, with 6 bases sitting between them. The CDR3 has 13 residues. Germline loops: CDR1 MNHEY, CDR2 SMNVEV (reference sequence). The CDR3 loop is CASSLGSNQPQHF. CDR3 sequence (DNA): TGTGCCAGCAGTTTGGGGTCCAATCAGCCCCAGCATTTT.

Many counts were recorded for this clone. V gene TRBV15 combines with J gene TRBJ1-2; D ambiguous. V was cut by 3 bases and J by 8 bases, with 16 bases left in between. CDR1 is LNHNV, CDR2 YYDKDF, per germline (reference sequence). The CDR3 is 14 amino acids. The CDR3 loop reads CATSRNSGPLGYTF. In nucleotides, the CDR3 is TGTGCCACCAGCAGGAATTCCGGACCCCTAGGCTACACCTTC.

This clone was detected only a few times. The J gene is TRBJ2-2, the V gene TRBV27; tentative D call: TRBD2 (5 bases). Germline V lookup: CDR1 MNHEY, CDR2 SMNVEV (reference sequence). V was shortened by 7 bases and J by 0 bases, with 9 bases between the two germline ends. The length of the CDR3 is 14 residues. The CDR3 DNA reads as TGTGCCAGCAAGGCTAGCCCGAACACCGGGGAGCTGTTTTTT. This encodes CASKASPNTGELFF.

This clone was found many times. The V call is TRBV13, the J call TRBJ2-7, with 7 bases aligning to TRBD1. The CDR3 loop spans 16 amino acids. Germline-derived CDR1 and CDR2 are PRHDT and FYEKMQ (reference sequence). V trimming: 1 base; J trimming: 2 bases; junction bases outside the gene matches: 8. This chain's CDR3 is CASSLEGTVSTYEQYF. Here the CDR3 DNA reads TGTGCCAGCAGCTTAGAGGGGACAGTTTCAACCTACGAGCAGTACTTC.

This clone was counted ten times or more. The J gene is TRBJ2-3, the V gene TRBV30; D is possibly TRBD1 or TRBD2 (6 bases each). Trimming took 4 bases from V and 4 from J, leaving 15 bases between them. Germline V gene lookup returns CDR1 GTSNPN and CDR2 SVGIG (reference sequence). The CDR3 runs to 14 residues. The CDR3 nucleotides are TGTGCCTGGAATCGAGGGGGGACTGCAGATACGCAGTATTTT. Protein product: CAWNRGGTADTQYF.

In the case of this clone: The conserved final phenylalanine or tryptophan is absent from the CDR3, which likely points to a read error. The limits of the CDR3 on the DNA are not certain, so only TCRdb's listed CDR3 is given. The CDR3 spells CDCSLRSNQPQLI. The rearrangement uses TRBV28 and TRBJ1-5. The CDR3 has 13 amino acids, counting both end residues. Germline V CDR1 and CDR2: MDHEN, SYDVKM.